Listed below are T cell receptor beta chains from one sample, sequenced in a study of metastatic and nonmetastatic thyroid tumors. TCRdb redid the clone calls on the PCR reads using MiXCR. The sample lists about 59,000 clones; around 15% were seen once. Material for sequencing was blood. The source of these receptors is a male donor with papillary thyroid cancer or a benign thyroid nodule (not recorded which). Some clones in this sample may be carry-over from other donors' samples. Each CDR3 is given with its conserved first and last residue. The D gene is left open where the match is weak. Expanded clones are given a class, and other clones once, few, many or no size at all.

V gene	D gene	J gene	clone size	CDR3 DNA	CDR3 protein
TRBV5-6	TRBD1	TRBJ2-7	many	TGTGCCAGCAGCTTGCTCATCGACAGGGGCCTTGGCGAGCAGTACTTC	CASSLLIDRGLGEQYF
TRBV14	.	TRBJ1-1	many	TGTGCCAGCAGCCGCCTGGGGGGGAACACTGAAGCTTTCTTT	CASSRLGGNTEAFF
TRBV11-2	.	TRBJ1-1	many	TGTGCCAGCAGCTTAAGTATTGAAGCTTTCTTT	CASSLSIEAFF
TRBV7-8	.	TRBJ2-1	.	TGTGCCAGCAGCTTCAGCTATGAGCAGTTCTTC	CASSFSYEQFF
TRBV12-3/TRBV12-4	.	TRBJ1-2	many	TGTGCCAGCAGAAGGCCGGGCCTCGGCTACACCTTC	CASRRPGLGYTF
TRBV3-1	TRBD2	TRBJ2-5	many	TGTGCCAGCAGCCAAGCGGGACTAGCGGGAGTAACCCAGTACTTC	CASSQAGLAGVTQYF
TRBV25-1	TRBD1	TRBJ2-3	many	TGTGCCAGCAGGACTGGACAGGGCGGTCGCACAGATACGCAGTATTTT	CASRTGQGGRTDTQYF
TRBV6-9	.	TRBJ1-1	few	TGTGCCAGCAGTTCCAAAGACCTGGGAGTGAACACTGAAGCTTTCTTT	CASSSKDLGVNTEAFF
TRBV30	TRBD2	TRBJ2-2	.	TGTGCCTGGAGTGCCGACCGGACTAGCGGGGGTTACACCGGGGAGCTGTTTTTT	CAWSADRTSGGYTGELFF
TRBV12-3/TRBV12-4	.	TRBJ1-4	many	TGTGCCAGCAGTTTTGGGGGGGTTGAACTGTTTTTT	CASSFGGVELFF
TRBV2	TRBD2	TRBJ2-5	few	TGTGCCAGCAGTGATGCGGGGGGGTGCCGAGAGACCCAGTACTTC	CASSDAGGCRETQYF
TRBV2	.	TRBJ2-7	many	TGTGCCAGCAGCCCAACACCATTCTACGAGCAGTACTTC	CASSPTPFYEQYF
TRBV12-3/TRBV12-4	.	TRBJ1-1	many	TGTGCCAGCAGTTTCTCCGGGACAAACACTGAAGCTTTCTTT	CASSFSGTNTEAFF
TRBV9	.	TRBJ1-2	many	TGTGCCAGCAGCGCGGGACTGGTGCTCTATGGCTACACCTTC	CASSAGLVLYGYTF
TRBV27	.	TRBJ2-1	few	TGTGCCAGCAGTTTAGGGGATTGTAATGAGCAGTTCTTC	CASSLGDCNEQFF
TRBV13	.	TRBJ2-4	many	TGTGCCAGCAGCTTAGAGCCAGGGATAGCCAAAAACATTCAGTACTTC	CASSLEPGIAKNIQYF
TRBV4-3	.	TRBJ2-3	many	TGCGCCAGCAGCCAACAGGGGCCCCCAGATACGCAGTATTTT	CASSQQGPPDTQYF
TRBV6-6	.	TRBJ1-1	many	TGTGCCAGCAGTTACCGATCGCCGGGGAGCACTGAAGCTTTCTTT	CASSYRSPGSTEAFF
TRBV30	TRBD2	TRBJ2-7	many	TGTGCCTGGAGTATGACTAGCGGATACGAGCAGTACTTC	CAWSMTSGYEQYF
TRBV9	.	TRBJ1-2	many	TGTGCCAGCAGCGTAGGCGGCAGGGTCGATGGCTACACCTTC	CASSVGGRVDGYTF
TRBV12-5	.	TRBJ2-1	.	TGTGCTAGTTGTTTGGTAGGGGCAGGGTTACATGATCAGTTCTTC	CASCLVGAGLHDQFF
TRBV7-8	.	TRBJ2-7	few	TGTGCCAGCGGCCACCCCCGTGGAGAGCAGTACTTC	CASGHPRGEQYF
TRBV12-3/TRBV12-4	.	TRBJ1-6	many	TGTGCCAGCGGGCGGGGGGGGAATTCACCCCTCCACTTT	CASGRGGNSPLHF
TRBV30	.	TRBJ1-2	.	TGTGCCTGGAGGGGCCCAGGGAGAGGGAAAGGCTACACCTTC	CAWRGPGRGKGYTF
TRBV2	.	TRBJ1-1	many	TGTGCCAGCAGTGGGGGCAGTCGGGTCCGGGGGAACACTGAAGCTTTCTTT	CASSGGSRVRGNTEAFF
TRBV12-3/TRBV12-4	.	TRBJ2-2	.	TGTGCCAGCAGTTTACAGTACACCGGGGAGCTGTTCTTT	CASSLQYTGELFF
TRBV27	TRBD1	TRBJ1-2	few	TGTGCCACCTATAAGGACAGGGCCTTCGGTGGATACACCTTC	CATYKDRAFGGYTF
TRBV20-1	.	TRBJ1-6	many	TGCAGTGCTAGAGATCCGGGGAGAGGTACGAATTCACCCCTCCACTTT	CSARDPGRGTNSPLHF
TRBV19	.	TRBJ2-6	.	TGTGCCAGTAGTGGGGGGGCCAACGTCCTGACTTTC	CASSGGANVLTF
TRBV5-5	.	TRBJ1-5	.	TGTGCCAGCAGCCCGACCCCACTCGAGCAGCCCCAGCATTTT	CASSPTPLEQPQHF
TRBV2	.	TRBJ1-5	many	TGTGCCAGCAGGGACCAGGGCAATCAGCCCCAGCATTTT	CASRDQGNQPQHF
TRBV11-2	.	TRBJ1-1	many	TGTGCCAGCAGCCCGGGGAATCCGGGGACTGAAGCTTTCTTT	CASSPGNPGTEAFF
TRBV2	TRBD2	TRBJ2-5	.	TGTGCCAGCAGTGGGCGACTAGCGGGAGCGTACCAAGAGACCCAGTACTTC	CASSGRLAGAYQETQYF
TRBV10-3	.	TRBJ1-6	many	TGTGCCATCAGTGGAACCGGTAATTCACCCCTCCACTTT	CAISGTGNSPLHF
TRBV5-1	.	TRBJ1-4	many	TGCGCCAGCAGCTTGACGGGGCGGAGTGAAAAACTGTTTTTT	CASSLTGRSEKLFF
TRBV6-5	.	TRBJ1-2	.	TGTGCCAGCAGTTACTCGCCCCCACGGTATGGCTACACCTTC	CASSYSPPRYGYTF
TRBV6-4	.	TRBJ2-6	many	TGTGCCAGCAGTGACTCAGGGGGGGCCAACGTCCTGACTTTC	CASSDSGGANVLTF
TRBV24-1	.	TRBJ2-4	many	TGTGCCACCAGTGGTGGTACCAAAAACATTCAGTACTTC	CATSGGTKNIQYF
TRBV20-1	.	TRBJ2-5	few	TGCAGTGCTAGAGCTGCGGACGCCGTGTGGGAGACCCAGTACTTC	CSARAADAVWETQYF